One TCR beta chain is described in this entry. The antigen is unknown. This sample was included in a study of cytomegalovirus exposure and HLA in healthy donors. General study findings and limits: Roughly uniform sequencing depth across donors was assumed, possibly incorrectly.

PCR primers comprised 60 Vbeta and 13 Jbeta primers. Authors' analysis steps: In a later analysis, the count reached 82 million or so unique TCR beta chains, with 9 million to 11 million shared. TCRdb's table, derived via immunoSEQ multiplex PCR, lists solely in-frame clones and lacks some. That table supplies the V and J calls and clone size; D and trimming were determined from the DNA. Of 55,000 or so clones in the sample, approximately 73% were seen once. V gave up 1 base and J gave up 2 bases, with 11 bases separating them. Looked up from germline, CDR1 is SGHTA and CDR2 is FQGNSA. The CDR3 is made up of 15 amino acids.

This sequence joins TRBV7-2 and TRBJ1-2; no clear D. This TCR was sampled from a man aged 18-30 years in good health and CMV-seronegative. The specimen sequenced was PBMCs. CDR3 nucleotide sequence: TGTGCCAGCAGCTTAGGCACAGTGATGAACTATGGCTACACCTTC. Its translation: CASSLGTVMNYGYTF.